Here is one T cell receptor beta chain with its context. Its antigen is undetermined. The source of the sample is a study of T cells in localized non-small cell lung cancer. The CDR3 consists of 15 residues. The germline gives CDR1 SGHAT, CDR2 FQNNGV. Trimming stripped 5 bases from V and 1 base from J, with 13 bases between. Whole-study findings and limits: It was uninvolved adjacent lung that showed the highest T cell clonality, exceeding tumor. Sequencing was restricted to one tumor region; therefore, heterogeneity remains possible.

Only in-frame clones appear in the TCRdb table, and some are missing; sequencing was by immunoSEQ multiplex PCR. The repertoire holds tens of thousands of clones, with about 88% as singletons. The source material was peripheral blood, sampled before any cancer treatment. V is TRBV11-2 and J is TRBJ2-3; unclear D gene. The receptor comes from a woman aged 40-75 years with stage I squamous cell lung carcinoma. CDR3 sequence reads: CASSPTNPRTDTQYF. CDR3 nucleotide sequence: TGTGCCAGCAGCCCCACTAACCCGCGCACAGATACGCAGTATTTT.